This is a list of T cell receptor beta chains from one sample in a study of T cells after posttransplantation cyclophosphamide. The protocol was immunoSEQ multiplex PCR, while the TCRdb copy is restricted to in-frame clones and leaves out a portion. The table lists approximately 39,000 clones, with no singletons. Source material: PBMCs. These receptors came from a girl between 5 and 17 years old in good health, CMV-negative, and a related stem cell transplant donor. Each CDR3 is given with its conserved first and last residue. A D gene is named only where the DNA matches it firmly. Size values are once, few and many counts, or a class for expanded clones, and some rows have none.

D gene: TRBD2
V gene: TRBV7-8
clone size: few
J gene: TRBJ2-1
CDR3 DNA: TGTGCCAGCAGCTCCAGGTGGGAGAGAGCGGGAGGGGACAATGAGCAGTTCTTC
CDR3 protein: CASSSRWERAGGDNEQFF

D gene: TRBD2
V gene: TRBV19
clone size: few
J gene: TRBJ2-1
CDR3 DNA: TGTGCCAGTACTACCGGGACTAGCGGGAGTATGTGGGGTCGAAATGAGCAGTTCTTC
CDR3 protein: CASTTGTSGSMWGRNEQFF

D gene: NA
V gene: TRBV5-1
clone size: NA
J gene: TRBJ2-7
CDR3 DNA: TGCGCCAGCAGCAGAGGGACACACGAGCAGTACTTC
CDR3 protein: CASSRGTHEQYF

D gene: TRBD2
V gene: TRBV6-5
clone size: many
J gene: TRBJ2-1
CDR3 DNA: TGTGCCAGCAGTAAAGACGGACTAGCAAAAAATGAGCAGTTCTTC
CDR3 protein: CASSKDGLAKNEQFF

D gene: TRBD2
V gene: TRBV9
clone size: many
J gene: TRBJ2-3
CDR3 DNA: TGTGCCAGCAGCGAGGGTAGCGGGCTTAACACAGATACGCAGTATTTT
CDR3 protein: CASSEGSGLNTDTQYF

D gene: NA
V gene: TRBV7-2
clone size: many
J gene: TRBJ2-5
CDR3 DNA: TGTGCCAGCAGCTTCAGTCCGGCTAGGGAGACCCAGTACTTC
CDR3 protein: CASSFSPARETQYF

D gene: NA
V gene: TRBV29-1
clone size: many
J gene: TRBJ1-2
CDR3 DNA: TGCAGCGTTGAAATAAACTATGGCTACACCTTC
CDR3 protein: CSVEINYGYTF

D gene: NA
V gene: TRBV6-5
clone size: few
J gene: TRBJ1-4
CDR3 DNA: TGTGCCAGCACCAGATCCCGAAGTGAAAAACTGTTTTTT
CDR3 protein: CASTRSRSEKLFF

D gene: NA
V gene: TRBV2
clone size: NA
J gene: TRBJ2-1
CDR3 DNA: TGTGCCAGCAGTGAAGATTGGGCAAATGAGCAGTTCTTC
CDR3 protein: CASSEDWANEQFF

D gene: NA
V gene: TRBV2
clone size: many
J gene: TRBJ1-1
CDR3 DNA: TGTGCCAGCAGCCTGGACAGAATGAACACTGAAGCTTTCTTT
CDR3 protein: CASSLDRMNTEAFF

D gene: TRBD2
V gene: TRBV6-7
clone size: few
J gene: TRBJ2-7
CDR3 DNA: TGTGCCAGCAGTTACTCCGGGGCGGGAGGGTTCTACGAGCAGTACTTC
CDR3 protein: CASSYSGAGGFYEQYF

D gene: TRBD2
V gene: TRBV6-5
clone size: many
J gene: TRBJ2-1
CDR3 DNA: TGTGCCAGCAGTTGGACTAGCGGGAGGAATGAGCAGTTCTTC
CDR3 protein: CASSWTSGRNEQFF

D gene: NA
V gene: TRBV6-1
clone size: many
J gene: TRBJ1-5
CDR3 DNA: TGTGCCAGCAGTGAAACATGGAGCAATCAGCCCCAGCATTTT
CDR3 protein: CASSETWSNQPQHF

D gene: NA
V gene: TRBV7-9
clone size: many
J gene: TRBJ1-3
CDR3 DNA: TGTGCCAGCAGCCGTGCGGTAGAGGGAACTGGAAACACCATATATTTT
CDR3 protein: CASSRAVEGTGNTIYF

D gene: TRBD1
V gene: TRBV6-1
clone size: few
J gene: TRBJ2-5
CDR3 DNA: TGTGCCAGCAGTGAAGGTGGGACAGGGGTGACCCAGTACTTC
CDR3 protein: CASSEGGTGVTQYF

D gene: NA
V gene: TRBV7-9
clone size: many
J gene: TRBJ1-2
CDR3 DNA: TGTGCCAGCAGCTTAGTTTCTCGGACTGCTATCGGCTACACCTTC
CDR3 protein: CASSLVSRTAIGYTF

D gene: NA
V gene: TRBV19
clone size: many
J gene: TRBJ1-1
CDR3 DNA: TGTGCCAGTAGTATGGAGGGGATGAACACTGAAGCTTTCTTT
CDR3 protein: CASSMEGMNTEAFF

D gene: TRBD1
V gene: TRBV5-1
clone size: NA
J gene: TRBJ2-2
CDR3 DNA: TGCGCCAGCAGCAAAATTTCTCCGGGACAGGGGTACACCGGGGAGCTGTTTTTT
CDR3 protein: CASSKISPGQGYTGELFF

D gene: NA
V gene: TRBV7-9
clone size: many
J gene: TRBJ1-1
CDR3 DNA: TGTGCCAGCAGCTCGCAACAGGGATACACTGAAGCTTTCTTT
CDR3 protein: CASSSQQGYTEAFF

D gene: NA
V gene: TRBV29-1
clone size: NA
J gene: TRBJ1-1
CDR3 DNA: TGCAGCGTTGTTGGCAGGATGAACACTGAAGCTTTCTTT
CDR3 protein: CSVVGRMNTEAFF

D gene: TRBD1
V gene: TRBV29-1
clone size: many
J gene: TRBJ1-1
CDR3 DNA: TGCAGCGTTGATGGACAGGGTCGGGTAGCTTTCTTT
CDR3 protein: CSVDGQGRVAFF

D gene: TRBD1
V gene: TRBV5-1
clone size: many
J gene: TRBJ1-1
CDR3 DNA: TGCGCCAGCAGCGCCCGGGACAGCAACACTGAAGCTTTCTTT
CDR3 protein: CASSARDSNTEAFF

D gene: TRBD2
V gene: TRBV5-1
clone size: many
J gene: TRBJ2-2
CDR3 DNA: TGCGCCAGCAGCACTCTAGCGGGAGTGGGCGGGGAGCTGTTTTTT
CDR3 protein: CASSTLAGVGGELFF

D gene: NA
V gene: TRBV28
clone size: NA
J gene: TRBJ1-6
CDR3 DNA: TGTGCCAGCAGTTCACGTCAGGGGACCGGTAATTCACCCCTCCACTTT
CDR3 protein: CASSSRQGTGNSPLHF

D gene: TRBD2
V gene: TRBV5-1
clone size: many
J gene: TRBJ2-7
CDR3 DNA: TGCGCCAGCAGCTTAAAACTAGCGGGAGGCTTGACGGGGGAGCAGTACTTC
CDR3 protein: CASSLKLAGGLTGEQYF

D gene: TRBD1
V gene: TRBV29-1
clone size: NA
J gene: TRBJ2-1
CDR3 DNA: TGCAGCGTAATGTTCCGGGACAGGGGTTGGAGTGAGCAGTTCTTC
CDR3 protein: CSVMFRDRGWSEQFF

D gene: TRBD2
V gene: TRBV7-3
clone size: NA
J gene: TRBJ2-5
CDR3 DNA: TGTGCCAGCAGCTCGACTAGCGGGAGGGGAGAGACCCAGTACTTC
CDR3 protein: CASSSTSGRGETQYF

D gene: TRBD2
V gene: TRBV9
clone size: many
J gene: TRBJ2-5
CDR3 DNA: TGTGCCAGCAGCGCAGGACTAGCGGGAGAGGGAGAGACCCAGTACTTC
CDR3 protein: CASSAGLAGEGETQYF

D gene: TRBD2
V gene: TRBV11-2
clone size: many
J gene: TRBJ2-1
CDR3 DNA: TGTGCCAGCAGCCCCGGGGGGGCAGGCTACAATGAGCAGTTCTTC
CDR3 protein: CASSPGGAGYNEQFF

D gene: TRBD2
V gene: TRBV9
clone size: many
J gene: TRBJ2-1
CDR3 DNA: TGTGCCAGCAGCGTAGGGGGCGGGAGGGCCAATGAGCAGTTCTTC
CDR3 protein: CASSVGGGRANEQFF

D gene: NA
V gene: TRBV7-9
clone size: many
J gene: TRBJ2-1
CDR3 DNA: TGTGCCAGCAGCTTAGCGGCGGCGTTGGATGAGCAGTTCTTC
CDR3 protein: CASSLAAALDEQFF

D gene: NA
V gene: TRBV9
clone size: NA
J gene: TRBJ2-3
CDR3 DNA: TGTGCCAGCAGCGTTGAAGGGGGGGGGCATACAGATACGCAGTATTTT
CDR3 protein: CASSVEGGGHTDTQYF

D gene: TRBD2
V gene: TRBV15
clone size: NA
J gene: TRBJ2-1
CDR3 DNA: TGTGCCACCAGCAGCGGGAGGTACGATGAGCAGTTCTTC
CDR3 protein: CATSSGRYDEQFF

D gene: NA
V gene: TRBV28
clone size: few
J gene: TRBJ2-7
CDR3 DNA: TGTGCCAGCAGTTTTAAAGGGGGGCAGTACTTC
CDR3 protein: CASSFKGGQYF

D gene: TRBD2
V gene: TRBV14
clone size: many
J gene: TRBJ2-7
CDR3 DNA: TGTGCCAGCAGCCGGGCGCGGGGGGGAGAGCAGTACTTC
CDR3 protein: CASSRARGGEQYF

D gene: TRBD1
V gene: TRBV28
clone size: NA
J gene: TRBJ1-2
CDR3 DNA: TGTGCCAGCAGTTTCCCCACCGGCAGGGGGCTGGTCTATGGCTACACCTTC
CDR3 protein: CASSFPTGRGLVYGYTF

D gene: NA
V gene: TRBV5-1
clone size: NA
J gene: TRBJ1-2
CDR3 DNA: TGCGCCAGCAGCTTTAGACAGAGGGGCTACACCTTC
CDR3 protein: CASSFRQRGYTF

D gene: TRBD1
V gene: TRBV18
clone size: NA
J gene: TRBJ1-2
CDR3 DNA: TGTGCCAGCTCACCACAGGGACAGGGCGAATATGGCTACACCTTC
CDR3 protein: CASSPQGQGEYGYTF

D gene: NA
V gene: TRBV11-3
clone size: many
J gene: TRBJ2-7
CDR3 DNA: TGTGCCAGCAGCCGGAACAGGGCTTCTTCGACCTACGAGCAGTACTTC
CDR3 protein: CASSRNRASSTYEQYF

D gene: NA
V gene: TRBV6-4
clone size: many
J gene: TRBJ2-1
CDR3 DNA: TGTGCCAGCAGTGACAGAAGCGACTACAATGAGCAGTTCTTC
CDR3 protein: CASSDRSDYNEQFF

D gene: TRBD1
V gene: TRBV18
clone size: many
J gene: TRBJ2-1
CDR3 DNA: TGTGCCAGCTCACCGGGACAGGGTTTTTACAATGAGCAGTTCTTC
CDR3 protein: CASSPGQGFYNEQFF

D gene: TRBD1
V gene: TRBV12-5
clone size: many
J gene: TRBJ1-1
CDR3 DNA: TGTGCTGGAAGACGGACCGGGACAGGAAACACTGAAGCTTTCTTT
CDR3 protein: CAGRRTGTGNTEAFF

D gene: NA
V gene: TRBV25-1
clone size: NA
J gene: TRBJ2-2
CDR3 DNA: TGTGCCAGCAGTGAAACTCTAGCTTTCGGGGACGGGGAGCTGTTTTTT
CDR3 protein: CASSETLAFGDGELFF

D gene: TRBD2
V gene: TRBV29-1
clone size: few
J gene: TRBJ2-7
CDR3 DNA: TGCAGCGTTGTGGCCCTAGCGGGGGGCACCTACGAGCAGTACTTC
CDR3 protein: CSVVALAGGTYEQYF

D gene: NA
V gene: TRBV6-6
clone size: NA
J gene: TRBJ2-7
CDR3 DNA: TGTGCCAGCAGCCTGACGGCGGGGAGATACGAGCAGTACTTC
CDR3 protein: CASSLTAGRYEQYF

D gene: TRBD1
V gene: TRBV2
clone size: many
J gene: TRBJ1-1
CDR3 DNA: TGTGCCAGCAGAGGCGCGTCAGGGGGGACTGAAGCTTTCTTT
CDR3 protein: CASRGASGGTEAFF

D gene: NA
V gene: TRBV11-2
clone size: many
J gene: TRBJ1-1
CDR3 DNA: TGTGCCAGCAGCTGGGGGGAGTCTGAAGCTTTCTTT
CDR3 protein: CASSWGESEAFF

D gene: NA
V gene: TRBV27
clone size: few
J gene: TRBJ2-1
CDR3 DNA: TGTGCCAGCAGACTCGAAACGGGAGTTGATTACAATGAGCAGTTCTTC
CDR3 protein: CASRLETGVDYNEQFF

D gene: NA
V gene: TRBV4-2
clone size: many
J gene: TRBJ2-7
CDR3 DNA: TGTGCCAGCAGCCTCAACATCGGGGAGTCGGACGAGCAGTACTTC
CDR3 protein: CASSLNIGESDEQYF

D gene: NA
V gene: TRBV2
clone size: many
J gene: TRBJ1-2
CDR3 DNA: TGTGCCAGCAGTCCGACAGGACCCAACTATGGCTACACCTTC
CDR3 protein: CASSPTGPNYGYTF

D gene: TRBD2
V gene: TRBV27
clone size: many
J gene: TRBJ2-1
CDR3 DNA: TGTGCCAGCAGTCTATCGGGGGGAAGCTCCTACAATGAGCAGTTCTTC
CDR3 protein: CASSLSGGSSYNEQFF

D gene: TRBD1
V gene: TRBV30
clone size: NA
J gene: TRBJ1-3
CDR3 DNA: TGTGCCGCTTTACAGGGGCCTTCCTCTGGAAACACCATATATTTT
CDR3 protein: CAALQGPSSGNTIYF